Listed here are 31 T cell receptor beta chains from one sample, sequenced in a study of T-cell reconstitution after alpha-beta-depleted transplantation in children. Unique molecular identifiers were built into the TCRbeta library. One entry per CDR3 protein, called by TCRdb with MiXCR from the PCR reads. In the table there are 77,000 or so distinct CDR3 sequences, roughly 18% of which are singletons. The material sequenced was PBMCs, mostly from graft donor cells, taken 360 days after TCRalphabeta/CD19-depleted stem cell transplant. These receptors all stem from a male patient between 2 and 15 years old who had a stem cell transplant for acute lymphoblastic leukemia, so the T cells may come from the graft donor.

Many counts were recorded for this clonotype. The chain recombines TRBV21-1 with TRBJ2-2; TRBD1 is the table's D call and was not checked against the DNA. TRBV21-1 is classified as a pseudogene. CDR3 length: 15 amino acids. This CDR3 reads CASSQGPGGTGELFF. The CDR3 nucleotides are TGTGCCAGCAGCCAGGGACCTGGGGGCACCGGGGAGCTGTTTTTT.

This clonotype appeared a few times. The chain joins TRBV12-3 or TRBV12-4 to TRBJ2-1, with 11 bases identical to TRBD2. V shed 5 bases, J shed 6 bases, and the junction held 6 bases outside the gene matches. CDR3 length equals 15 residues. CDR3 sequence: CASSPLAGGFNEQFF. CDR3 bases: TGTGCCAGCAGTCCTCTAGCGGGAGGCTTCAATGAGCAGTTCTTC.

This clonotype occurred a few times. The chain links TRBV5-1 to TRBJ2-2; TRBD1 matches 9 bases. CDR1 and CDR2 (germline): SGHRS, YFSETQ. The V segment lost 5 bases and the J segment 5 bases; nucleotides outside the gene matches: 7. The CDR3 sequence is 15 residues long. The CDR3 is CASSFRDRVTGELFF. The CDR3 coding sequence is TGCGCCAGCAGTTTCCGGGACAGGGTGACCGGGGAGCTGTTTTTT.

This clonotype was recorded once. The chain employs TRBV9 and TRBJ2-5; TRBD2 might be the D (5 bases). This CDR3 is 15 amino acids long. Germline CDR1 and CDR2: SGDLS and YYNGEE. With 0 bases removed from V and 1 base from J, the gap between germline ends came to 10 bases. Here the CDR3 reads CASSVEGGRQETQYF. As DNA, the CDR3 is TGTGCCAGCAGCGTAGAAGGCGGGCGCCAAGAGACCCAGTACTTC.

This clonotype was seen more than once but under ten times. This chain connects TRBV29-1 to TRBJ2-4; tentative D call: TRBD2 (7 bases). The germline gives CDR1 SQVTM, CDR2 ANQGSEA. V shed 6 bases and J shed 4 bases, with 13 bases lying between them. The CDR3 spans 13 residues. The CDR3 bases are TGCAGCGTCGGGGGGCTCTCTAAAAACATTCAGTACTTC. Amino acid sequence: CSVGGLSKNIQYF.

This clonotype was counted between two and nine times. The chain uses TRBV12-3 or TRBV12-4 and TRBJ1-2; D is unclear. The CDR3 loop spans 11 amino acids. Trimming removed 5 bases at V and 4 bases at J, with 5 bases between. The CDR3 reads CASSRTYGYTF. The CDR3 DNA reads TGTGCCAGCAGTCGGACCTATGGCTACACCTTC.

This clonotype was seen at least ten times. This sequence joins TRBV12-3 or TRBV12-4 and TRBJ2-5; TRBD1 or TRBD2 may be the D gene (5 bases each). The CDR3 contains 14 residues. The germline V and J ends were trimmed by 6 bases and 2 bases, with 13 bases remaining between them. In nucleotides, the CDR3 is TGTGCCAGCAGCCCAGGGACCGCACAAGAGACCCAGTACTTC. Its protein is CASSPGTAQETQYF.

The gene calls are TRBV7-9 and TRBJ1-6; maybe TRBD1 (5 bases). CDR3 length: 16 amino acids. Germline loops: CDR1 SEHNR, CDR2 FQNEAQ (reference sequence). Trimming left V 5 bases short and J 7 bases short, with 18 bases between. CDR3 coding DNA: TGTGCCAGCAGCCCCGGTTACCAGGGCAGGAATTCACCCCTCCACTTT. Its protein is CASSPGYQGRNSPLHF.

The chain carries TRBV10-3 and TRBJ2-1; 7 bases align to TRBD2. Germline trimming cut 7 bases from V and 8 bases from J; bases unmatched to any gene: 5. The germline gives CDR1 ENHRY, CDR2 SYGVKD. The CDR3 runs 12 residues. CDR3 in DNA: TGTGCCATCACGGGCGGGAGACATGAGCAGTTCTTC. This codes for CAITGGRHEQFF.

CDR3 DNA sequence: TGTGCCAGCAGTTTATCTGCGGGCCCTCGGTGGGGCTCCTACAATGAGCAGTTCTTC. Encoded protein: CASSLSAGPRWGSYNEQFF. J is TRBJ2-1 and V is TRBV27; the D gene is possibly TRBD2 (5 bases). Trimming pared 0 bases from V and 0 bases from J, leaving 18 bases between. Germline CDR1 and CDR2: MNHEY and SMNVEV (reference sequence). This CDR3 is built from 19 residues.

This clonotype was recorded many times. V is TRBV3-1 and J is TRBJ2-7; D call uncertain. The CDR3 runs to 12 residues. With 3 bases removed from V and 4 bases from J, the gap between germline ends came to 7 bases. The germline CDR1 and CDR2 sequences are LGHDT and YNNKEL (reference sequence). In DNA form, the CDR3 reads TGTGCCAGCAGCCAGGCCGGATACGAGCAGTACTTC. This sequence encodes CASSQAGYEQYF.

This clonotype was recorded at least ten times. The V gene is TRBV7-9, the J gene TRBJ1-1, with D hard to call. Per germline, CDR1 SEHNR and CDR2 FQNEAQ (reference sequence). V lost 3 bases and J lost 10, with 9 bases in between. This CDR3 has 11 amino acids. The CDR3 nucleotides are TGTGCCAGCAGCTTTGGACCGGGAGCTTTCTTT. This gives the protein CASSFGPGAFF.

The CDR3 coding sequence is TGCGCCAGCAGCCAAGATACAGCGGGAGCCTACAATGAGCAGTTCTTC. Translation: CASSQDTAGAYNEQFF. The V gene is TRBV4-1, the J gene TRBJ2-1; 8 nucleotides match TRBD2. Germline CDR1 MGHRA, CDR2 YSYEKL. V lost 0 bases and J lost 2; bases outside the gene matches: 3. The CDR3 contains 16 residues.

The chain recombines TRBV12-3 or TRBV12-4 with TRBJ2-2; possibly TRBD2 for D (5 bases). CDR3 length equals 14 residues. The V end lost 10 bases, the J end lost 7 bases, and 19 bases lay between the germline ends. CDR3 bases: TGTGCCAACACTCGGGGTACCTCTGGCGGGGAGCTGTTTTTT. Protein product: CANTRGTSGGELFF.

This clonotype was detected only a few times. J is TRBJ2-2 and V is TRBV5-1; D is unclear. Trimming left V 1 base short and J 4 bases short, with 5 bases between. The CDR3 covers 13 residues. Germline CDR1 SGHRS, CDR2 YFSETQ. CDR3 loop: CASSLIRTGELFF. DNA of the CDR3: TGCGCCAGCAGCTTGATACGCACCGGGGAGCTGTTTTTT. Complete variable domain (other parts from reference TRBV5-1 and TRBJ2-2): KAGVTQTPRYLIKTRGQQVTLSCSPISGHRSVSWYQQTPGQGLQFLFEYFSETQRNKGNFPGRFSGRQFSNSRSEMNVSTLELGDSALYLCASSLIRTGELFFGEGSRLTVL.

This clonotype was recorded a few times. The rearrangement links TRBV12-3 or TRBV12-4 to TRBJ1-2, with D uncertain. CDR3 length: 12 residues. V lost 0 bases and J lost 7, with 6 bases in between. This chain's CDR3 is CASSLAGGGYTF. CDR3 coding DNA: TGTGCCAGCAGTTTAGCGGGCGGTGGCTACACCTTC.

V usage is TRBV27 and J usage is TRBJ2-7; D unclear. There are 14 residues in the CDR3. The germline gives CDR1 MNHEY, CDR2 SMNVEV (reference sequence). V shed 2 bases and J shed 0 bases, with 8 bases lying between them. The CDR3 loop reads CASSLRLPSYEQYF. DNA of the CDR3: TGTGCCAGCAGTTTACGATTACCCTCCTACGAGCAGTACTTC.

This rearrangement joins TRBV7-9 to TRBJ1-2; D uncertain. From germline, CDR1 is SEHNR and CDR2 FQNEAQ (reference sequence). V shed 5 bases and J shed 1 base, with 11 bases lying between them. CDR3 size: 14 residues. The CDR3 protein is CASSPGQYNYGYTF. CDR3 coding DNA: TGTGCCAGCAGCCCCGGTCAGTATAACTATGGCTACACCTTC.

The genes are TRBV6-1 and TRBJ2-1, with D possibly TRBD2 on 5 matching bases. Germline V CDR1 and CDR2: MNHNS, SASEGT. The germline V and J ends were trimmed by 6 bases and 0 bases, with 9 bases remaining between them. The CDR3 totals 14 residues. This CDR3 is CASRDWGSYNEQFF. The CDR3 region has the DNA TGTGCCAGCAGGGACTGGGGCTCCTACAATGAGCAGTTCTTC.

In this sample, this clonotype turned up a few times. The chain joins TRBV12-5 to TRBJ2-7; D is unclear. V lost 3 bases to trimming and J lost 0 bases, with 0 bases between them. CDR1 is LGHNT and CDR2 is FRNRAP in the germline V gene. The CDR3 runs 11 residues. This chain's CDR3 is CASGFSYEQYF. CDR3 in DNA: TGTGCTAGTGGTTTCTCCTACGAGCAGTACTTC.

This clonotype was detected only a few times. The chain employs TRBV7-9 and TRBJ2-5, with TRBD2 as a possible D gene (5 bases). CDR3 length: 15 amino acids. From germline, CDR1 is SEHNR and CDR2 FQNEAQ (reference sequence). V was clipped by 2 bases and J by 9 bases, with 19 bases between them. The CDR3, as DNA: TGTGCCAGCAGCTTAAAAGGCTCTGGCTTGCGGGCCCAGTACTTC. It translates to CASSLKGSGLRAQYF.

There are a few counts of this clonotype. In nucleotides, the CDR3 is TGCGCCAGCAGTGAGACAGGGGGCTACGAGCAGTACTTC. Protein: CASSETGGYEQYF. The chain employs TRBV10-1 and TRBJ2-7; TRBD1 aligns across 8 bases. In germline, CDR1 is WNHNN, CDR2 SYGVQD (reference sequence). The CDR3 runs to 13 residues. Germline trimming cut 2 bases from V and 3 bases from J; bases unmatched to any gene: 0.

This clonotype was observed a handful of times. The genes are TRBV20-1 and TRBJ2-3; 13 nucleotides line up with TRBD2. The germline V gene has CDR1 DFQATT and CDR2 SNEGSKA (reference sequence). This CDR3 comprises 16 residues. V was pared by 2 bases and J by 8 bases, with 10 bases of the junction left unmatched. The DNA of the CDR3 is TGCAGTGCTAGAACACGAGGACTAGCGGGAGTGGGTACGCAGTATTTT. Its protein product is CSARTRGLAGVGTQYF.

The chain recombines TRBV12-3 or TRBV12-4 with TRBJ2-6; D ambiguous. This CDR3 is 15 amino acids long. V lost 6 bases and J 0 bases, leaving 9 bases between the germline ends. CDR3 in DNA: TGTGCCAGCAGACCCTCTGGCTCTGGGGCCAACGTCCTGACTTTC. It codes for CASRPSGSGANVLTF.

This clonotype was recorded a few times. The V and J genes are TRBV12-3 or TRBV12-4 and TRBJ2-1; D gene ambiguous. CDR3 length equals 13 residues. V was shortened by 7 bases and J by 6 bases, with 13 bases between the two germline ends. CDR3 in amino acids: CASNPAWGNEQFF. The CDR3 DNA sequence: TGTGCCAGCAATCCAGCGTGGGGCAATGAGCAGTTCTTC.

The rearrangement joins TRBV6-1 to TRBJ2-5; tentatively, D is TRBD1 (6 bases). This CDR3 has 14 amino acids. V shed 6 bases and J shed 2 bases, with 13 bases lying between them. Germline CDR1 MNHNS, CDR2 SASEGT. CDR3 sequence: CASSRTDRQETQYF. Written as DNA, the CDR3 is TGTGCCAGCAGCCGTACCGACAGGCAAGAGACCCAGTACTTC.

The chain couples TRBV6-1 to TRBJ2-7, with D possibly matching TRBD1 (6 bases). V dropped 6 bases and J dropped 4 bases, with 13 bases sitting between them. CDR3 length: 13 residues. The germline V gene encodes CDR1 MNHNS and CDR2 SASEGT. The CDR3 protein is CASSSDRRYEQYF. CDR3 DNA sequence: TGTGCCAGCAGCTCCGACAGGAGATACGAGCAGTACTTC.

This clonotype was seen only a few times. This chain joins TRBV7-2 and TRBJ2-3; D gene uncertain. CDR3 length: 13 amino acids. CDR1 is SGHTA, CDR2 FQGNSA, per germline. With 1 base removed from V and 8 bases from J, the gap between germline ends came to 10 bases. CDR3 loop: CASSLGYGRTQYF. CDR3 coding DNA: TGTGCCAGCAGCTTAGGGTATGGGCGTACGCAGTATTTT.

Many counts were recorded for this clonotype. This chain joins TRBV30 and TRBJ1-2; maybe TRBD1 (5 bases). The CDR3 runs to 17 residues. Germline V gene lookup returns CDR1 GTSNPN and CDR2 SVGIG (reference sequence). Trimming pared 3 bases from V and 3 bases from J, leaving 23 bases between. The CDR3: CAWRTPQGLPADYGYTF. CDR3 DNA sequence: TGTGCCTGGAGGACACCCCAGGGACTACCCGCCGACTATGGCTACACCTTC. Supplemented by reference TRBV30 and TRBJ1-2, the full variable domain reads SQTIHQWPATLVQPVGSPLSLECTVEGTSNPNLYWYRQAAGRGLQLLFYSVGIGQISSEVPQNLSASRPQDRQFILSSKKLLLSDSGFYLCAWRTPQGLPADYGYTFGSGTRLTVV.

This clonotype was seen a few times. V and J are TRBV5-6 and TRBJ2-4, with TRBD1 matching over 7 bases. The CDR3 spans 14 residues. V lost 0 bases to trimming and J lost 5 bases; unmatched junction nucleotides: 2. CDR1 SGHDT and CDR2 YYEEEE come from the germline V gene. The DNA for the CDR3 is TGTGCCAGCAGCTTGGACAGGGGTGAAAACATTCAGTACTTC. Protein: CASSLDRGENIQYF.

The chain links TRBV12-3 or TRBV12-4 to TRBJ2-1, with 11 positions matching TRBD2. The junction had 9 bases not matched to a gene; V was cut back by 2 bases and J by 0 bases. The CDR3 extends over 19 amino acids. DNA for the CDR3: TGTGCCAGCAGTTTATCCTGGACTAGCGGGCTATTCTCCTACAATGAGCAGTTCTTC. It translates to CASSLSWTSGLFSYNEQFF.